The clone carrying this TCR beta chain has at least ten counts. The antigen remains undetermined. This sample was taken from a study of T-cell reconstitution after alpha-beta-depleted transplantation in children. Study conclusions and caveats: Hyperexpanded clones declined; after one year, newly produced T cells mostly supplied diversity. Surviving recipient cells, namely T cells and thymic progenitors, were the source of high day-60 TCRbeta diversity in some patients. Expanded graft clones numbering several hundred reportedly gave rise to alpha-beta T cells about two months after transplant.

Trimming took off 3 bases at V and 0 bases at J, with 13 bases between the two ends. The CDR3 is 16 residues long. Germline V gene data show CDR1 as MNHEY and CDR2 as SMNVEV (reference sequence). Construction of the TCRbeta library involved unique molecular identifiers. TCRdb reprocessed the PCR reads with MiXCR, giving one entry per CDR3 protein. The sample holds roughly 340,000 distinct CDR3 sequences, about 17% seen once. The sequences come from PBMCs, mostly from graft donor cells, collected 360 days after TCRalphabeta/CD19-depleted stem cell transplant. The rearrangement joins TRBV27 to TRBJ2-3; no definite D call. The receptor comes from a male patient aged 2 to 10 who had a stem cell transplant for acute lymphoblastic leukemia, so the T cells may come from the graft donor. The CDR3 DNA follows: TGTGCCAGCAGTTTTGGTAGTCTCCGTAGCACAGATACGCAGTATTTT. Encoded protein: CASSFGSLRSTDTQYF.